The clone carrying this TCR beta chain was seen more than once but under ten times. For the second PCR, which ran for about 6 to 11 cycles, a sample-barcoded 5' primer and a J-beta primer mix were used. Using its own MiXCR run on the 5' RACE reads, TCRdb lists one record per CDR3 protein. The top ten clones hold around 13% of a sample with about 1.1 million distinct CDR3 sequences, less than 45% of them seen once. Germline V CDR1 and CDR2: DFQATT, SNEGSKA (reference sequence). Deletions cut 3 bases from V and 4 bases from J, with 13 bases between. CDR3 length: 14 amino acids. This specimen belongs to a study of blood T cells in healthy people across ages.

This TCR was recovered from a man aged 18-30 years in good health. The material sequenced was blood. V gene TRBV20-1 combines with J gene TRBJ2-1, with TRBD2 as a possible D gene (7 bases). The CDR3 coding sequence is TGCAGTGCTAGTGAGGGGGGGGGTTACAATGAGCAGTTCTTC. Translated, it gives CSASEGGGYNEQFF.